These 23 T cell receptor beta chains originate from one sample sequenced in a study of T cell clonality in common variable immunodeficiency. Whole-study findings and limits: Fewer deletions and N-nucleotide insertions were reportedly seen in common variable immunodeficiency TCR beta sequences.

These receptors' antigens are unknown. Sequencing was performed with immunoSEQ multiplex PCR; in TCRdb, only in-frame clones are kept and a portion is missing. The table lists about 23,000 clones, with no singletons. Sequencing used peripheral blood mononuclear cells. The receptors originated from a human donor with common variable immunodeficiency.

In the case of this clone: The CDR3 end is not reached by the read, which stops 3 residues before it; the germline J gene fills it in. The chain couples TRBV7-6 to TRBJ1-5, with a possible D match to TRBD1 (5 bases). Trimming shortened V by 1 base and J by 1 base, and 14 bases separated the two germline ends. CDR3 length: 17 residues. Germline lookup yields CDR1 SGHVS and CDR2 FNYEAQ. Here the CDR3 reads CASSLEARGRSNQPQHF. The CDR3 DNA, read in part, is TGTGCCAGCAGCTTAGAAGCGAGGGGAAGGAGCAATCAGCCC.

There are many counts of this clone. The CDR3 end falls 3 residues outside the read, so it is completed with the germline J gene. The chain links TRBV18 to TRBJ2-1, with 7 bases matching TRBD1. Germline values: CDR1 KGHSH, CDR2 LQKENI. This CDR3 is built from 14 residues. With 4 bases clipped from V and 3 bases from J, the junction kept 3 bases outside the gene matches. The sequenced CDR3 bases are TGTGCCAGCTCACGACAGGGAAACTACAATGAG. Protein: CASSRQGNYNE. In full, the CDR3 reads CASSRQGNYNEQFF.

This clone was detected only a few times. The read is 3 residues too short to cover the CDR3 end, so that end is filled in from the germline J gene. The chain joins TRBV6-1 to TRBJ2-5, with D perhaps TRBD2 (6 bases). V was trimmed by 1 base and J by 0 bases, leaving 15 bases between them. The CDR3 length is 17 residues. Germline values: CDR1 MNHNS, CDR2 SASEGT. The covered CDR3 bases are TGTGCCAGCAGTGAAGACGTGTCTAGCGTGTACCAAGAGACC. The encoded protein is CASSEDVSSVYQET. The complete CDR3 sequence is CASSEDVSSVYQETQYF.

This clone was seen at least ten times. The sequenced fragment ends 3 residues before the CDR3 boundary, so the rest is inferred from the germline J gene. The chain combines TRBV5-1 with TRBJ1-2; 8 bases are shared with TRBD1. The CDR3 runs to 14 residues. The V segment lost 1 base and the J segment 6 bases; nucleotides outside the gene matches: 5. The germline gives CDR1 SGHRS, CDR2 YFSETQ. The part of the CDR3 DNA that was read is TGCGCCAGCAGCTTGAATCCGGGACAGGATGGC. It yields the protein CASSLNPGQDG. The entire CDR3 sequence reads CASSLNPGQDGYTF.

This clone was seen at least ten times. Read sequence stops 3 residues before the CDR3 end, and the germline J gene provides the missing end. This chain uses TRBV18 with TRBJ2-2; possibly TRBD1 for D (6 bases). The CDR3 runs to 13 residues. Germline lookup yields CDR1 KGHSH and CDR2 LQKENI. V lost 3 bases to trimming and J lost 6 bases, with 8 bases between them. The sequenced CDR3 bases are TGTGCCAGCTCACCTACAGGGCCCGGGGAG. It is translated as CASSPTGPGE. The whole CDR3 protein is CASSPTGPGELFF.

As concerns this clone: The read stops 3 residues short of the end of the CDR3; the missing end is completed from the germline J gene. This chain uses TRBV7-9 with TRBJ1-2, with D unresolved. CDR3 length: 15 amino acids. Trimming pared 5 bases from V and 2 bases from J, leaving 15 bases between. Germline V gives CDR1 SEHNR, CDR2 FQNEAQ (reference sequence). The CDR3 sequence: CASSPSLAGNYGYTF. The CDR3 DNA, read in part, is TGTGCCAGCAGCCCCTCTCTGGCGGGGAACTATGGC. Based on the CDR3 plus reference TRBV7-9 and TRBJ1-2, the full variable domain is DTGVSQNPRHKITKRGQNVTFRCDPISEHNRLYWYRQTLGQGPEFLTYFQNEAQLEKSRLLSDRFSAERPKGSFSTLEIQRTEQGDSAMYLCASSPSLAGNYGYTFGSGTRLTVV.

There are a few counts of this clone. The missing CDR3 end, 3 residues past where the read stops, is filled in from the germline J gene. The chain joins TRBV5-1 to TRBJ2-7; D call uncertain. Germline lookup yields CDR1 SGHRS and CDR2 YFSETQ. The CDR3 is 16 residues long. The V gene lost 0 bases and the J gene lost 4 bases, with 17 bases spanning the gap. The CDR3 sequence: CASSLGGFLVGYEQYF. The DNA read from the CDR3 is TGCGCCAGCAGCTTGGGAGGATTTTTAGTCGGGTACGAG.

This clone occurred many times. The missing CDR3 end, 3 residues past where the read stops, is filled in from the germline J gene. The J gene is TRBJ2-3, the V gene TRBV5-6; D is unclear. V dropped 0 bases and J dropped 3 bases, with 8 bases sitting between them. This CDR3 is built from 14 residues. From germline, CDR1 is SGHDT and CDR2 YYEEEE. The covered CDR3 bases are TGTGCCAGCAGCTTGGTAACCGCGACAGATACG. Translating it yields CASSLVTATDT. The CDR3 as a whole reads CASSLVTATDTQYF.

This clone has a count of ten or more. The read falls 3 residues short of the CDR3 end, and the missing part is taken from the germline J gene. The chain is built from TRBV29-1 and TRBJ2-5; tentatively, D is TRBD1 (6 bases). CDR3 size: 16 residues. Trimming removed 5 bases at V and 3 bases at J, with 22 bases between. Per the germline V gene, CDR1 is SQVTM and CDR2 is ANQGSEA. The CDR3 DNA, read in part, is TGCAGCGTTAAGGGACCACAGGGTCGGGGTGAAGAGACC. It translates to CSVKGPQGRGEET. The entire CDR3 protein is CSVKGPQGRGEETQYF.

Turning to this clone: Coverage ceases 3 residues before the CDR3 finishes, and the germline J gene fills in the end. The chain has TRBV20-1 and TRBJ2-5; 14 bases map to TRBD2. Trimming took 1 base from V and 5 from J; bases not matched to a gene: 6. The length of the CDR3 is 16 residues. CDR1 and CDR2 from the germline V gene are DFQATT and SNEGSKA (reference sequence). CDR3 bases read: TGCAGTGCTAGAGGGGGGACTAGCGGGAGTATGGAGACC. Translating gives CSARGGTSGSMET. The full CDR3 sequence reads CSARGGTSGSMETQYF.

This clone was seen many times. The sequenced fragment ends 3 residues before the CDR3 boundary, so the rest is inferred from the germline J gene. J is TRBJ2-3 and V is TRBV18; TRBD2 might be the D (7 bases). The CDR3 is made up of 15 amino acids. Trimming took 2 bases from V and 0 from J, leaving 9 bases between them. Looked up from germline, CDR1 is KGHSH and CDR2 is LQKENI. CDR3 DNA, as far as it was read: TGTGCCAGCTCACCAGCGGGGGCTAGCACAGATACG. This codes for CASSPAGASTDT. The whole CDR3 reads CASSPAGASTDTQYF.

The table lists this clone with many counts. The missing CDR3 end, 3 residues past where the read stops, is filled in from the germline J gene. The V and J genes are TRBV30 and TRBJ2-2, with D perhaps being TRBD1 or TRBD2 (6 bases each). Trimming removed 2 bases from V and 4 bases from J, with 11 bases in between. Germline lookup yields CDR1 GTSNPN and CDR2 SVGIG (reference sequence). This CDR3 is built from 14 residues. The CDR3 spells CAWSKGGGTGELFF. CDR3 bases read: TGTGCCTGGAGTAAAGGAGGGGGCACCGGGGAG. Complete variable domain (other parts from reference TRBV30 and TRBJ2-2): SQTIHQWPATLVQPVGSPLSLECTVEGTSNPNLYWYRQAAGRGLQLLFYSVGIGQISSEVPQNLSASRPQDRQFILSSKKLLLSDSGFYLCAWSKGGGTGELFFGEGSRLTVL.

This clone has a handful of counts. The CDR3 sequence: CAWGTGAWTDSGNTIYF. CDR3 bases read: TGTGCCTGGGGGACAGGGGCTTGGACCGACTCTGGAAACACC. The chain carries TRBV30 and TRBJ1-3; 10 nucleotides match TRBD1. The DNA ends 3 residues before the CDR3 does, and the rest of the CDR3 is filled in from the germline J gene. The J segment lost 0 bases and the V segment lost 5 bases, leaving 10 bases of the junction unmatched. The CDR3 is 17 amino acids. Germline CDR1 is GTSNPN and CDR2 is SVGIG (reference sequence).

This clone was seen a handful of times. The CDR3 end falls 3 residues outside the read, so it is completed with the germline J gene. V usage is TRBV5-4 and J usage is TRBJ2-7; D unclear. The CDR3 sequence is 15 residues long. Trimming left V 4 bases short and J 0 bases short, with 14 bases between. Germline CDR1 reads SGHNT; CDR2 reads YYREEE (reference sequence). The CDR3 is CASSLSITNSYEQYF. CDR3 DNA (partial): TGTGCCAGCAGCCTATCTATAACCAACTCCTACGAG.

Points on this clone: The CDR3 end is not reached by the read, which stops 3 residues before it; the germline J gene fills it in. V is TRBV5-1 and J is TRBJ1-1; D is perhaps TRBD1 (6 bases). The V gene's germline CDR1 is SGHRS and CDR2 YFSETQ. The ends were cut back, 0 bases at V and 3 bases at J, with 12 bases in the middle. CDR3 length: 15 residues. The CDR3 reads CASSLVVGADTEAFF. The sequenced CDR3 bases are TGCGCCAGCAGCTTGGTGGTGGGGGCCGACACTGAA.

This clone was seen ten or more times. Coverage ceases 3 residues before the CDR3 finishes, and the germline J gene fills in the end. The rearrangement links TRBV29-1 to TRBJ1-1; 9 bases agree with TRBD1. The ends lost 6 bases at V and 3 bases at J; junction bases unmatched: 5. This CDR3 contains 13 residues. The germline V gene has CDR1 SQVTM and CDR2 ANQGSEA. CDR3: CSVDRQGDTEAFF. Incomplete CDR3 DNA: TGCAGCGTGGACCGACAGGGGGACACTGAA.

On this clone itself: The read gets to within 3 residues of the CDR3 end, and the germline J gene fills in the rest. The rearrangement uses TRBV2 and TRBJ1-4, with TRBD1 as a possible D gene (5 bases). V lost 8 bases to trimming and J lost 10 bases, with 14 bases between them. Germline lookup yields CDR1 SNHLY and CDR2 FYNNEI. The CDR3 extends over 12 amino acids. CDR3 DNA (partial): TGTGCCAGCCGGCCCGACGGGGGAAAA. This gives the protein CASRPDGGK. The whole CDR3 reads CASRPDGGKLFF.

This clone showed up many times. The read ends 3 residues shy of where the CDR3 ends; the end is completed using the germline J gene. The chain combines TRBV6-2 or TRBV6-3 with TRBJ2-2; a weak D match, TRBD1 (6 bases). V shed 6 bases and J shed 6 bases, with 17 bases lying between them. The CDR3 length is 15 residues. Germline assignment: CDR1 MNHEY and CDR2 SVGEGT. Here the CDR3 reads CASRTTGGLSGELFF. CDR3 bases read: TGTGCCAGCAGAACGACAGGTGGCTTATCCGGGGAG.

Regarding this clone: The CDR3 goes on 3 residues after the read ends, and that part is filled in from the germline J gene. The rearrangement joins TRBV5-5 to TRBJ2-7; D unclear. Deletions cut 4 bases from V and 1 base from J, with 15 bases between. Per the germline V gene, CDR1 is SGHKS and CDR2 is YYEKEE (reference sequence). The CDR3 consists of 15 residues. The CDR3 DNA, read in part, is TGTGCCAGCAGCCCTAAGACTGCGTCTTCCTACGAG. Amino acid sequence: CASSPKTASSYE. Given in full, the CDR3 is CASSPKTASSYEQYF.

Remarks on this clone: The CDR3 goes on 3 residues after the read ends, and that part is filled in from the germline J gene. The rearrangement links TRBV2 to TRBJ2-3; 8 bases are shared with TRBD2. The CDR3 loop spans 13 amino acids. With V trimmed by 9 bases and J by 1 base, 3 bases remained unmatched. The germline V gene encodes CDR1 SNHLY and CDR2 FYNNEI. The CDR3 DNA, read in part, is TGTGCCAGGGCGACTAGCGGCACAGATACG. This gives the protein CARATSGTDT. The entire CDR3 sequence reads CARATSGTDTQYF.

This clone was seen more than once but under ten times. The read ends 3 residues before the CDR3 terminus; that terminus is restored from the germline J gene. V gene TRBV7-9 combines with J gene TRBJ2-7; the D is unclear. The CDR3 loop spans 15 amino acids. V lost 4 bases and J lost 2, with 15 bases in between. Germline V CDR1 and CDR2: SEHNR, FQNEAQ (reference sequence). This chain's CDR3 is CASSSDSLFPYEQYF. The CDR3 bases that were read are TGTGCCAGCAGCTCAGACTCTTTGTTCCCCTACGAG.

Notes on this clone: The read comes to an end 3 residues before the CDR3 does, leaving the germline J gene to fill in the end. This chain links TRBV20-1 with TRBJ2-7; D is uncertain. The CDR3 runs to 11 residues. Trimming shortened V by 6 bases and J by 3 bases, and 9 bases separated the two germline ends. Germline V gene sequence: CDR1 DFQATT, CDR2 SNEGSKA (reference sequence). The CDR3 sequence is CSAPLLYEQYF. The part of the CDR3 DNA that was read is TGCAGTGCCCCGCTACTCTACGAG.

In its sample, this clone was seen many times. The read finishes 3 residues shy of the CDR3 end, and the germline J gene is used to complete it. The identical CDR3 is also encoded by other nucleotide sequences in the sample. V gene TRBV5-1 combines with J gene TRBJ2-3; D remains unclear. V lost 0 bases and J lost 5, with 10 bases in between. Per the germline V gene, CDR1 is SGHRS and CDR2 is YFSETQ. The CDR3 loop spans 14 amino acids. CDR3 DNA (partial): TGCGCCAGCAGCTTGGAGGCTGATGGAGATACG. It translates to CASSLEADGDT. The whole CDR3 protein is CASSLEADGDTQYF.